This TCR beta chain is drawn from a study of shared clonotypes between healthy human individuals. On this clone itself: Its cognate antigen is unknown.

Only in-frame clones appear in the TCRdb table, and some are missing; sequencing was by immunoSEQ multiplex PCR. The data contain about 2.4 million clones, roughly 93% of them singletons. This CDR3 has 15 residues. The germline gives CDR1 MNHEY, CDR2 SVGAGI. The ends lost 4 bases at V and 6 bases at J; junction bases unmatched: 11. Overall study findings and caveats: Sampling included only blood; tissue repertoires likely differ. Clonotypes shared by all four donors outscored non-shared clonotypes in generation probability. Rarefaction gave evidence that sorted-subset sequencing remained incomplete despite large depth.

Sequenced input: naive CD4+ T cells from PBMCs. As to subset: CD45RA+ positively selected. The gene calls are TRBV6-5 and TRBJ2-7; 8 bases line up with TRBD1. This clonotype was obtained from a man aged 18 to 29 in good health. Some clones in this sample may be carry-over from other donors' samples. CDR3 protein: CASSLLWTGFREQYF. In nucleotides, the CDR3 is TGTGCCAGCAGTTTACTCTGGACAGGGTTTCGCGAGCAGTACTTC.